This record looks at one T cell receptor (beta chain) sequence and its context. Antigen unknown. The data derive from a study of cytomegalovirus exposure and HLA in healthy donors. Study-wide results and caveats: The study put 150 to 200 TCR beta chains on its list as cytomegalovirus-associated. Reports indicated that the classifier achieved high specificity and sensitivity in diagnosing cytomegalovirus status. Three of the chains that were CMV-associated were confirmed in vitro to be specific for CMV antigens.

In the PCR, 60 Vbeta and 13 Jbeta primers were used. Produced via immunoSEQ multiplex PCR; TCRdb's table is partial and in-frame only. This table has about 120,000 clones, more than 80% appearing once. Looked up from germline, CDR1 is MNHNS and CDR2 is SASEGT. CDR3 length: 15 amino acids. With 5 bases removed from V and 1 base from J, the gap between germline ends came to 14 bases. The sample was PBMCs. This rearrangement joins TRBV6-1 to TRBJ1-1, with TRBD1 as a possible D gene (5 bases). This receptor was taken from a man aged 25-45 years in good health and CMV-seropositive. CDR3 nucleotides: TGTGCCAGCAGTCTATCCTCCACAGGGAACACTGAAGCTTTCTTT. Protein sequence: CASSLSSTGNTEAFF.